A selection of T cell receptor beta chains follows, all from one sample in a study of T cells in Graves' hyperthyroidism and ophthalmopathy. TCRdb called the multiplex PCR reads again in MiXCR, with one record for every CDR3 protein. This sample has about 590,000 distinct CDR3 sequences, with approximately 14% found just once. The sample consisted of blood. The source of these receptors is a woman under 40 with Graves' hyperthyroidism. Each CDR3 is given with its conserved first and last residue. D genes are given only for firm matches. The size of a clone is reported for some rows only, either as once, few or many, or as a class for expanded clones.

>NA|many|TRBJ1-1|TRBV30|12
CAWGTGSTEAFF
TGTGCCTGGGGAACAGGGTCGACTGAAGCTTTCTTT
>NA|few|TRBJ2-1|TRBV12-3/TRBV12-4|14
CASTNKADYNEQFF
TGTGCCAGCACCAATAAAGCGGACTACAATGAGCAGTTCTTC
>NA|many|TRBJ1-1|TRBV7-9|15
CASSIGQGDDTEAFF
TGTGCCAGCAGCATTGGGCAGGGAGATGACACTGAAGCTTTCTTT
>NA|many|TRBJ1-1|TRBV27|14
CASSSVGSNTEAFF
TGTGCCAGCAGTTCCGTCGGCTCGAACACTGAAGCTTTCTTT
>NA|NA|TRBJ2-1|TRBV27|13
CASSLSRMNEQFF
TGTGCCAGCAGTTTATCACGGATGAATGAGCAGTTCTTC
>NA|NA|TRBJ2-1|TRBV6-5|16
CASSYLSRTNYNEQFF
TGTGCCAGCAGTTACTTATCGCGGACTAACTACAATGAGCAGTTCTTC
>NA|many|TRBJ2-2|TRBV7-9|17
CASSLPYLRGRSGELFF
TGTGCCAGCAGCTTACCTTACCTCAGGGGCAGGTCCGGGGAGCTGTTTTTT
>TRBD2|NA|TRBJ2-1|TRBV20-1|15
CSARDTSGGLNEQFF
TGCAGTGCTAGAGACACTAGCGGAGGCCTCAATGAGCAGTTCTTC
>TRBD2|NA|TRBJ2-1|TRBV5-1|16
CASSPRLAGGRNEQFF
TGCGCCAGCAGCCCCCGACTAGCGGGAGGTCGTAATGAGCAGTTCTTC
>NA|many|TRBJ1-2|TRBV6-1|13
CASSYSPSGGYTF
TGTGCCAGCAGTTACAGCCCTTCAGGTGGCTACACCTTC
>NA|NA|TRBJ2-1|TRBV19|13
CASSITGPGEQFF
TGTGCCAGTAGTATAACGGGGCCGGGTGAGCAGTTCTTC
>TRBD2|few|TRBJ2-7|TRBV27|14
CASSPVGGNYEQYF
TGTGCCAGCAGTCCAGTGGGAGGGAACTACGAGCAGTACTTC
>TRBD1|NA|TRBJ1-1|TRBV19|16
CASSSPGTVMNTEAFF
TGTGCCAGTAGTAGTCCCGGGACAGTCATGAACACTGAAGCTTTCTTT
>TRBD2|NA|TRBJ2-1|TRBV9|17
CASSVFLAGGDYNEQFF
TGTGCCAGCAGCGTCTTCCTAGCGGGAGGCGACTACAATGAGCAGTTCTTC
>NA|many|TRBJ2-1|TRBV28|16
CASSFASLRDYNEQFF
TGTGCCAGCAGTTTTGCTTCTCTGCGGGATTACAATGAGCAGTTCTTC
>NA|many|TRBJ2-1|TRBV9|16
CASSGSGRPLGNEQFF
TGTGCCAGCAGCGGTTCGGGACGCCCTCTGGGGAATGAGCAGTTCTTC
>NA|many|TRBJ2-1|TRBV30|13
CAWSGGSNGEQFF
TGTGCCTGGAGTGGGGGGAGCAACGGTGAGCAGTTCTTC
>NA|NA|TRBJ2-2|TRBV10-3|16
CAISEQLAENTGELFF
TGTGCCATCAGTGAGCAATTAGCGGAGAACACCGGGGAGCTGTTTTTT
>NA|NA|TRBJ1-1|TRBV27|13
CASSLMLDTEAFF
TGTGCCAGCAGTTTAATGCTTGACACTGAAGCTTTCTTT
>TRBD2|NA|TRBJ2-7|TRBV7-2|14
CASSYGLALYEQYF
TGTGCCAGCAGTTATGGACTAGCACTCTACGAGCAGTACTTC
>NA|many|TRBJ2-7|TRBV18|15
CASSPFVESSYEQYF
TGTGCCAGCTCACCCTTCGTCGAGAGCTCCTACGAGCAGTACTTC
>NA|many|TRBJ1-2|TRBV11-2|11
CASSLEVGGPF
TGTGCCAGCAGCTTAGAGGTGGGAGGGCCGTTC
>NA|many|TRBJ2-1|TRBV28|15
CASSPTATAYNEQFF
TGTGCCAGCAGCCCTACCGCAACGGCCTACAATGAGCAGTTCTTC
>NA|NA|TRBJ1-5|TRBV9|14
CASSVVDSNQPQHF
TGTGCCAGCAGCGTAGTAGATAGCAATCAGCCCCAGCATTTT
>TRBD1|many|TRBJ1-5|TRBV7-2|17
CASSLAGTGRDNQPQHF
TGTGCCAGCAGCTTAGCCGGGACAGGGCGTGACAATCAGCCCCAGCATTTT
>NA|many|TRBJ1-3|TRBV4-1|13
CASSQDPGNTIYF
TGCGCCAGCAGCCAAGATCCTGGAAACACCATATATTTT
>NA|NA|TRBJ1-5|TRBV5-8|15
CASSFRRVSNQPQHF
TGTGCCAGCAGCTTCCGCCGGGTTAGCAATCAGCCCCAGCATTTT
>NA|NA|TRBJ2-3|TRBV10-1|15
CASSAVYGGPDTQYF
TGCGCCAGCAGTGCCGTGTATGGAGGGCCGGATACGCAGTATTTT
>NA|NA|TRBJ1-1|TRBV28|14
CASSDGGLGTEAFF
TGTGCCAGCAGTGATGGGGGGCTGGGCACTGAAGCTTTCTTT
>NA|NA|TRBJ1-3|TRBV29-1|12
CSATATGNTIYF
TGCAGCGCGACAGCCACTGGAAACACCATATATTTT
>TRBD2|NA|TRBJ2-5|TRBV4-3|15
CASSPQGAGVETQYF
TGCGCCAGCAGCCCACAAGGGGCGGGAGTAGAGACCCAGTACTTC
>TRBD1|NA|TRBJ1-2|TRBV11-3|16
CASSRTGFASNYGYTF
TGTGCCAGCAGCCGGACAGGGTTCGCATCTAACTATGGCTACACCTTC